Listed here are 25 T cell receptor beta chains from one sample, sequenced in a study of cytomegalovirus exposure and HLA in healthy donors. The PCR used 60 Vbeta and 13 Jbeta primers. Data came from immunoSEQ multiplex PCR; TCRdb stores just in-frame clones and leaves some out. The repertoire shows some 130,000 clones; the top ten hold 1.6%. What was sequenced was PBMCs. These receptors originate from a middle-aged woman in good health and CMV-seropositive.

This chain joins TRBV9 and TRBJ2-5; a weak D match, TRBD2 (6 bases). Judging by the DNA end, TRBJ2-7 fits better; the J call may be wrong. The CDR3 has 14 residues. Germline V gene lookup returns CDR1 SGDLS and CDR2 YYNGEE. The CDR3 loop is CASSVGGVGYEQYF. DNA of the CDR3: TGTGCCAGCAGCGTGGGGGGAGTAGGCTACGAGCAGTACTTC.

V usage is TRBV21-1 and J usage is TRBJ2-2; no check of the table's D call, TRBD2, against the DNA was made. TRBV21-1 has pseudogene status. This CDR3 is built from 22 residues. DNA of the CDR3: TGTGCCAGCAGCAAAGAAGGTGGTAGCGGGAAGGTCGTTAAAGCGAACACCGGGGAGCTGTTTTTT. Encoded protein: CASSKEGGSGKVVKANTGELFF.

J is TRBJ1-1 and V is TRBV27; the match to TRBD1 covers 7 bases. V shed 6 bases, J shed 1 base, and the junction held 5 bases outside the gene matches. This CDR3 comprises 14 residues. CDR1 and CDR2 from the germline V gene are MNHEY and SMNVEV (reference sequence). The CDR3 reads CASRVNRGNTEAFF. CDR3 bases: TGTGCCAGCAGAGTGAACAGGGGGAACACTGAAGCTTTCTTT.

The V call is TRBV7-2, the J call TRBJ2-3; 10 nucleotides line up with TRBD2. V lost 5 bases, J lost 0 bases, and 5 bases stayed unmatched. Germline lookup yields CDR1 SGHTA and CDR2 FQGNSA. The CDR3 has 16 amino acids. The CDR3 spells CASSLSSGGSTDTQYF. The CDR3 DNA is TGTGCCAGCAGCCTCTCTAGCGGGGGAAGCACAGATACGCAGTATTTT. Complete variable domain (other parts from reference TRBV7-2 and TRBJ2-3): GAGVSQSPSNKVTEKGKDVELRCDPISGHTALYWYRQSLGQGLEFLIYFQGNSAPDKSGLPSDRFSAERTGGSVSTLTIQRTQQEDSAVYLCASSLSSGGSTDTQYFGPGTRLTVL.

The CDR3 DNA reads as TGTGCCAGTAGTAAGCGGGAGGGCAATACCGGGGAGCTGTTTTTT. It codes for CASSKREGNTGELFF. This chain links TRBV19 with TRBJ2-2; 10 nucleotides agree with TRBD2. CDR3 length: 15 amino acids. The germline CDR1 and CDR2 sequences are LNHDA and SQIVND (reference sequence). V was clipped by 4 bases and J by 5 bases; unmatched bases: 4.

V usage is TRBV27 and J usage is TRBJ2-7, with D possibly being TRBD2 (5 bases). Trimming left V 0 bases short and J 3 bases short, with 21 bases between. CDR1 and CDR2 (germline): MNHEY, SMNVEV (reference sequence). CDR3 length equals 18 residues. As DNA, the CDR3 is TGTGCCAGCAGTTTATCGGGCGGTCCGGGCGGGTCGCTCTACGAGCAGTACTTC. Encoded protein: CASSLSGGPGGSLYEQYF.

The chain couples TRBV13 to TRBJ2-7, with TRBD2 matching over 14 bases. In germline, CDR1 is PRHDT, CDR2 FYEKMQ (reference sequence). CDR3 length equals 17 residues. J lost 4 bases, V lost 6 bases, and 11 bases had no gene match. Here the CDR3 DNA reads TGTGCCAGCAGTGCCGGGACTAGCGGGAGAGTTTTGTACGAGCAGTACTTC. Amino acid sequence: CASSAGTSGRVLYEQYF.

The chain uses TRBV28 and TRBJ2-1; D is perhaps TRBD2 (6 bases). Trimming removed 2 bases from V and 8 bases from J, with 16 bases in between. This CDR3 spans 15 amino acids. In germline, CDR1 is MDHEN, CDR2 SYDVKM. The CDR3 protein is CASSLVASDLDEQFF. The CDR3 DNA sequence: TGTGCCAGCAGTTTAGTGGCTAGCGATTTGGATGAGCAGTTCTTC. The full variable domain, rest sourced from reference TRBV28 and TRBJ2-1, is DVKVTQSSRYLVKRTGEKVFLECVQDMDHENMFWYRQDPGLGLRLIYFSYDVKMKEKGDIPEGYSVSREKKERFSLILESASTNQTSMYLCASSLVASDLDEQFFGPGTRLTVL.

The CDR3 sequence is CASSDRQLLNTEAFF. In DNA, the CDR3 is TGTGCCAGCAGCGATAGACAGTTACTGAACACTGAAGCTTTCTTT. The V gene is TRBV7-8, the J gene TRBJ1-1; D is possibly TRBD1 (5 bases). Trimming took 5 bases from V and 0 from J, leaving 13 bases between them. This CDR3 is 15 amino acids long. The germline gives CDR1 SGHVS, CDR2 FQNEAQ.

This chain links TRBV28 with TRBJ2-7; TRBD2 aligns across 15 bases. V gave up 5 bases and J gave up 5 bases; unmatched junction bases: 10. CDR3 length equals 17 residues. Germline CDR1 reads MDHEN; CDR2 reads SYDVKM. DNA of the CDR3: TGTGCCAGCAGTCCCGGGACTAGCGGGAGGTTCCTAGACGAGCAGTACTTC. Its translation is CASSPGTSGRFLDEQYF. The complete variable domain, with remaining parts taken from reference TRBV28 and TRBJ2-7, reads DVKVTQSSRYLVKRTGEKVFLECVQDMDHENMFWYRQDPGLGLRLIYFSYDVKMKEKGDIPEGYSVSREKKERFSLILESASTNQTSMYLCASSPGTSGRFLDEQYFGPGTRLTVT.

The genes are TRBV28 and TRBJ1-5, with 10 nucleotides matching TRBD1. J lost 6 bases, V lost 4 bases, and 3 bases had no gene match. Germline CDR1 reads MDHEN; CDR2 reads SYDVKM. The CDR3 loop spans 14 amino acids. The CDR3 region has the DNA TGTGCCAGCAGTTGGGGACAGGGGAGTCAGCCCCAGCATTTT. Protein sequence: CASSWGQGSQPQHF.

J is TRBJ2-2 and V is TRBV13; 8 bases map to TRBD1. Germline V gene sequence: CDR1 PRHDT, CDR2 FYEKMQ (reference sequence). V dropped 6 bases and J dropped 3; count of bases not matched to a gene: 3. The CDR3 contains 14 residues. CDR3 residues: CASRNRGDTGELFF. The DNA of the CDR3 is TGTGCCAGCAGAAACAGGGGGGACACCGGGGAGCTGTTTTTT. The variable domain in full, with the rest retrieved from reference TRBV13 and TRBJ2-2, is AAGVIQSPRHLIKEKRETATLKCYPIPRHDTVYWYQQGPGQDPQFLISFYEKMQSDKGSIPDRFSAQQFSDYHSELNMSSLELGDSALYFCASRNRGDTGELFFGEGSRLTVL.

The genes are TRBV6-6 and TRBJ1-5; D might be TRBD1 (5 bases). CDR1 is MNHNY and CDR2 is SVGAGI in the germline V gene (reference sequence). Deletions cut 4 bases from V and 6 bases from J, with 16 bases between. This CDR3 has 15 amino acids. CDR3 sequence (DNA): TGTGCCAGCAGTTCCTACGGGGGGGGATTTCAGCCCCAGCATTTT. Its translation is CASSSYGGGFQPQHF.

This chain connects TRBV13 to TRBJ1-1, with TRBD1 matching 9 bases. The CDR3 covers 18 residues. Trimming cost V 6 bases and J 1 base; bases outside gene matches: 15. Germline V gives CDR1 PRHDT, CDR2 FYEKMQ (reference sequence). CDR3 sequence: CASSRFPGQGRGNTEAFF. The CDR3 DNA is TGTGCCAGCAGTCGTTTCCCGGGACAGGGAAGGGGGAACACTGAAGCTTTCTTT.

V gene TRBV7-8 combines with J gene TRBJ1-5, with 8 bases fitting TRBD1. The CDR3 is 16 residues long. The germline gives CDR1 SGHVS, CDR2 FQNEAQ. J lost 4 bases, V lost 3 bases, and 8 bases had no gene match. The DNA of the CDR3 is TGTGCCAGCAGCTTTAAAAGGACAGGGTGGAATCAGCCCCAGCATTTT. This translates into CASSFKRTGWNQPQHF.

As regards this clone: The junction shows a germline mismatch at one end, possibly a read error. The V and J genes are TRBV19 and TRBJ1-5; maybe TRBD1 (5 bases). Germline V CDR1 and CDR2: LNHDA, SQIVND (reference sequence). This CDR3 has 14 amino acids. The CDR3 DNA reads TGTGCCAGTAGTAAAGGGGAGGAATATCAGCTCCAGCATTTT. This gives the protein CASSKGEEYQLQHF.

V and J are TRBV5-1 and TRBJ2-5, with D tentatively TRBD2 (5 bases). The tail of the sequence fits TRBJ2-7 better, so the J call may be wrong. Looked up from germline, CDR1 is SGHRS and CDR2 is YFSETQ. CDR3 length equals 15 residues. In DNA form, the CDR3 reads TGCGCCAGCAGCTTGGAAGGACTGAGGTCCTACGAGCAGTACTTC. Translation gives CASSLEGLRSYEQYF.

J is TRBJ1-1 and V is TRBV9, with a weak D call TRBD1 (5 bases). The V and J ends lost 0 bases and 2 bases respectively, with 11 bases between them. There are 15 residues in the CDR3. Germline values: CDR1 SGDLS, CDR2 YYNGEE. Here the CDR3 reads CASSVVDSYNTEAFF. The CDR3 DNA is TGTGCCAGCAGCGTAGTCGACAGCTATAACACTGAAGCTTTCTTT.

This rearrangement joins TRBV25-1 to TRBJ1-5; 7 bases line up with TRBD1. The CDR3 is 15 amino acids. The germline V gene encodes CDR1 MGHDK and CDR2 SYGVNS. The trim removed 1 base at V and 4 bases at J, leaving 4 bases unmatched. The CDR3 sequence is CASSESDRTNQPQHF. The CDR3 coding sequence is TGTGCCAGCAGTGAATCGGACAGGACAAATCAGCCCCAGCATTTT.

The gene calls are TRBV29-1 and TRBJ2-2; 7 nucleotides agree with TRBD1. Germline V gives CDR1 SQVTM, CDR2 ANQGSEA. The ends lost 8 bases at V and 5 bases at J; junction bases unmatched: 11. This CDR3 has 14 amino acids. Here the CDR3 DNA reads TGCAGCCCCCCCTGGGGACAGACGACCGGGGAGCTGTTTTTT. It specifies CSPPWGQTTGELFF.

The chain recombines TRBV28 with TRBJ2-1, with 8 bases matching TRBD1. From germline, CDR1 is MDHEN and CDR2 SYDVKM. The CDR3 spans 13 residues. V shed 6 bases, J shed 6 bases, and the junction held 4 bases outside the gene matches. In nucleotides, the CDR3 is TGTGCCAGCAGGCCAACAGGGGGCAATGAGCAGTTCTTC. This gives the protein CASRPTGGNEQFF.

This chain links TRBV27 with TRBJ1-1; 7 nucleotides agree with TRBD1. In germline, CDR1 is MNHEY, CDR2 SMNVEV (reference sequence). The V segment lost 4 bases and the J segment 1 base; nucleotides outside the gene matches: 12. CDR3 length: 17 residues. The CDR3 protein is CASSSIGQAPQNTEAFF. The DNA for the CDR3 is TGTGCCAGCAGTTCAATTGGACAGGCCCCCCAGAACACTGAAGCTTTCTTT.

The gene calls are TRBV7-3 and TRBJ2-4; TRBD1 aligns across 8 bases. The CDR3 is 14 residues long. Germline V gene data show CDR1 as SGHTA and CDR2 as FQGTGA. J lost 5 bases, V lost 5 bases, and 5 bases had no gene match. The CDR3 DNA reads TGTGCCAGCAGCCAGGACAGGGCCCAAAACATTCAGTACTTC. Translating it yields CASSQDRAQNIQYF.

This chain uses TRBV5-1 with TRBJ1-1; 7 bases agree with TRBD1. This CDR3 contains 17 residues. Per germline, CDR1 SGHRS and CDR2 YFSETQ. V shed 4 bases, J shed 1 base, and the junction held 13 bases outside the gene matches. The CDR3 sequence is CASSRLPGQPRNTEAFF. The CDR3 DNA reads TGCGCCAGCAGCCGCCTACCGGGACAGCCTCGGAACACTGAAGCTTTCTTT.

This sequence joins TRBV7-2 and TRBJ1-1; D remains unclear. V lost 5 bases, J lost 3 bases, and 10 bases lay in between. This CDR3 contains 13 residues. Germline values: CDR1 SGHTA, CDR2 FQGNSA. The DNA for the CDR3 is TGTGCCAGCAGCCGGACTGGGCACACTGAAGCTTTCTTT. Protein product: CASSRTGHTEAFF.